These T cell receptor beta chains were read from a single sample in a study of breast tumors, draining lymph nodes, adjacent tissues. TCRdb itself ran the multiplex PCR reads through MiXCR, one entry per CDR3 protein. The sample lists approximately 19,000 distinct CDR3 sequences, about 50% occurring once. Sample: breast tumor tissue. These receptors all stem from a female donor with breast cancer. Some clones in this sample may be carry-over from other donors' samples. The CDR3 runs from the conserved cysteine through the conserved F or W. A D gene is named only where the DNA matches it firmly. Clone size is not always given. Where it is, it says once, few, many or a class for expanded clones.

TRBD2	TRBV20-1	once	TRBJ2-3	CSAISGRGDTQYF	TGCAGTGCGATTAGCGGGAGAGGAGATACGCAGTATTTT
TRBD2	TRBV7-8	-	TRBJ2-3	CASSLAATSGDTQYF	TGTGCCAGCAGCTTAGCGGCGACTAGCGGGGATACGCAGTATTTT
-	TRBV3-1	many	TRBJ2-5	CASSQDKGVWETQYF	TGTGCCAGCAGCCAAGATAAGGGAGTGTGGGAGACCCAGTACTTC
TRBD2	TRBV12-3/TRBV12-4	many	TRBJ2-7	CASSFLAGAEQYF	TGTGCCAGCAGTTTTTTAGCGGGAGCCGAGCAGTACTTC
TRBD2	TRBV11-2	-	TRBJ2-3	CASSSAGGRVSTQYF	TGTGCCAGCAGCTCAGCGGGGGGCCGTGTGAGTACGCAGTATTTT
TRBD1	TRBV29-1	-	TRBJ2-5	CSVDPGQAQGTQYF	TGCAGCGTTGATCCGGGACAGGCCCAAGGGACCCAGTACTTC
TRBD2	TRBV5-6	-	TRBJ2-2	CASSPGTSGSPGGELFF	TGTGCCAGCAGTCCCGGGACTAGCGGGAGCCCGGGCGGGGAGCTGTTTTTT
-	TRBV28	-	TRBJ1-4	CASRPDSSYEKLFF	TGTGCCAGCAGACCGGACAGCTCCTACGAAAAACTGTTTTTT
-	TRBV29-1	medium-sized	TRBJ2-1	CSVEDRLVSLNEQFF	TGCAGCGTTGAAGATCGTCTTGTGAGTCTCAATGAGCAGTTCTTC
-	TRBV27	-	TRBJ2-3	CVSSSSTGAGTDTQYF	-
-	TRBV9	-	TRBJ1-2	CASSVGLDYGYTF	TGTGCCAGCAGCGTAGGACTAGACTATGGCTACACCTTC
-	TRBV5-8	medium-sized	TRBJ1-2	CASSPGDGYTF	TGTGCCAGCAGCCCAGGGGATGGCTACACCTTC
TRBD1	TRBV5-1	many	TRBJ2-3	CASSFRQGGLDTQYF	TGCGCCAGCAGCTTCAGACAGGGGGGCCTTGATACGCAGTATTTT
-	TRBV30	few	TRBJ1-1	CAWKVVGGAGTEAFF	TGTGCCTGGAAGGTTGTTGGGGGGGCGGGCACTGAAGCTTTCTTT
-	TRBV6-4	-	TRBJ2-6	CASSDPAYGVNVLTF	TGCGCCAGCAGTGACCCTGCCTATGGGGTCAACGTCCTGACTTTC
TRBD1	TRBV11-1	medium-sized	TRBJ2-7	CASSGPGQGYEQYF	TGTGCCAGCAGCGGACCGGGACAGGGGTACGAGCAGTACTTC
TRBD1	TRBV5-1	-	TRBJ2-7	CASSFGTGHEQYF	TGCGCCAGCAGCTTCGGGACAGGCCACGAGCAGTACTTC
-	TRBV11-3	medium-sized	TRBJ2-2	CASSPWDRGIAGELFF	TGTGCCAGCAGCCCCTGGGACCGGGGAATCGCCGGGGAGCTGTTTTTT
-	TRBV5-1	-	TRBJ2-6	CASKEGPSGANVLTF	TGCGCCAGCAAGGAGGGCCCCTCTGGGGCCAACGTCCTGACTTTC
-	TRBV4-1	medium-sized	TRBJ1-6	CASSQVGPNSPLHF	TGCGCCAGCAGCCAAGTGGGTCCCAATTCACCCCTCCACTTT
-	TRBV4-2	few	TRBJ2-1	CASGQEGGGDEQFF	TGTGCCAGCGGCCAAGAAGGGGGGGGCGATGAGCAGTTCTTC
-	TRBV20-1	-	TRBJ2-3	CSATRPDTDTQYF	TGCAGTGCCACCCGACCAGACACAGATACGCAGTATTTT
TRBD2	TRBV3-1	many	TRBJ2-2	CASSQGAGVGTGELFF	TGTGCCAGCAGCCAGGGAGCGGGAGTCGGCACCGGGGAGCTGTTTTTT
TRBD2	TRBV19	-	TRBJ2-5	CASSTHTSGRAGETQYF	TGTGCCAGTAGTACCCACACTAGCGGGAGGGCCGGGGAGACCCAGTACTTC
-	TRBV19	many	TRBJ2-7	CASKGLGHYEQYF	TGTGCCAGCAAAGGTTTGGGCCACTACGAGCAGTACTTC
-	TRBV7-8	-	TRBJ2-7	CASSLARAGIAYEQYF	TGTGCCAGCAGCTTAGCGCGGGCAGGGATCGCATACGAGCAGTACTTC
TRBD2	TRBV7-8	medium-sized	TRBJ2-3	CASSLPPVSSGRTDTQYF	TGTGCCAGCAGCTTACCGCCGGTTTCTAGCGGTAGGACAGATACGCAGTATTTT
-	TRBV19	many	TRBJ1-4	CASSKGVRDEKLFF	TGTGCCAGTAGTAAAGGGGTTCGGGATGAAAAACTGTTTTTT
-	TRBV4-2	medium-sized	TRBJ1-3	CASSQGMAAGNTIYF	TGTGCCAGCAGCCAAGGGATGGCGGCTGGAAACACCATATATTTT
TRBD2	TRBV6-5	medium-sized	TRBJ2-7	CASSYSSGSSYEQYF	TGTGCCAGCAGTTACTCTAGCGGGAGCTCCTACGAGCAGTACTTC
-	TRBV5-1	many	TRBJ2-7	CASSPRGGTSYEQYF	TGCGCCAGCAGCCCGCGGGGTGGAACCTCCTACGAGCAGTACTTC
-	TRBV12-3/TRBV12-4	many	TRBJ2-1	CASSPHTGFEQFF	TGTGCCAGCAGTCCCCATACAGGGTTTGAGCAGTTCTTC
-	TRBV28	many	TRBJ2-5	CASSLEVAGGGETQYF	TGTGCCAGCAGTTTAGAGGTTGCAGGGGGGGGTGAGACCCAGTACTTC
-	TRBV2	medium-sized	TRBJ1-4	CASRSGHTNEKLFF	TGTGCCAGCAGGAGTGGGCACACTAATGAAAAACTGTTTTTT
TRBD2	TRBV4-3	once	TRBJ2-1	CASSQLGGNNEQFF	TGCGCCAGCAGTCAATTGGGGGGGAACAATGAGCAGTTCTTC
-	TRBV7-2	-	TRBJ2-2	CASSRTNPGELFF	TGTGCCAGCAGCCGGACAAACCCCGGGGAGCTGTTTTTT
-	TRBV7-3	medium-sized	TRBJ2-7	CASSPSPQGEQYF	TGTGCCAGCAGCCCATCACCACAGGGCGAGCAGTACTTC
TRBD2	TRBV20-1	-	TRBJ2-5	CSARDLLAGGSEAQYF	TGCAGTGCTAGAGATCTACTAGCGGGAGGAAGTGAGGCCCAGTACTTC
-	TRBV5-6	-	TRBJ2-7	CASSRKTRTYEQYF	TGTGCCAGCAGCAGAAAGACCAGAACCTACGAGCAGTACTTC
TRBD2	TRBV20-1	-	TRBJ2-7	CSARLAGYGEQYF	TGCAGTGCGAGACTAGCGGGATACGGTGAGCAGTACTTC
-	TRBV2	-	TRBJ2-3	CASSVLLTDTQYF	TGTGCCAGCAGTGTCCTTCTCACAGATACGCAGTATTTT
-	TRBV7-9	many	TRBJ1-1	CAGGEGDTEAFF	TGTGCGGGGGGTGAGGGCGACACTGAAGCTTTCTTT